These T cell receptor beta chains were read from a single sample in a study of vaccination and CD4 T cells after COVID-19. Their antigens remain unidentified. One entry per CDR3 protein results from TCRdb running MiXCR on the PCR reads. The sample yields about 11,000 distinct CDR3 sequences, under 65% seen once. Sequences were obtained from CD4+ T cells from blood, cultured in vitro. The receptor source for this set is a human donor who had recovered from COVID-19. Each CDR3 is given with its conserved first and last residue. The D gene is left open where the match is weak. Expanded clones are given a class, and other clones once, few, many or no size at all.

.,15,TRBJ1-1,.,TRBV27,CASLPAGSMNTEAFF,TGTGCCTCCCTTCCGGCAGGGAGCATGAACACTGAAGCTTTCTTT
few,17,TRBJ1-2,.,TRBV7-8,CASSLVSQTKANYGYTF,TGTGCCAGCAGCTTAGTGTCACAGACGAAGGCTAACTATGGCTACACCTTC
.,17,TRBJ2-2,.,TRBV11-2,CASDEGWRGEGTGELFF,TGTGCCAGCGATGAGGGATGGCGAGGAGAAGGCACCGGGGAGCTGTTTTTT
.,14,TRBJ1-3,.,TRBV11-2,CASSPGTAGNTIYF,TGTGCCAGCAGCCCAGGGACGGCCGGAAACACCATATATTTT
few,16,TRBJ1-5,TRBD1,TRBV10-1,CAPRKRDRGTNQPQHF,TGCGCCCCCAGGAAGAGGGACAGGGGGACTAATCAGCCCCAGCATTTT
once,15,TRBJ1-3,.,TRBV20-1,CSASRGDDGGNTIYF,TGCAGTGCTAGTCGGGGGGACGACGGCGGAAACACCATATATTTT
.,14,TRBJ1-6,TRBD1,TRBV30,CAWSVWGQGGPLHF,TGTGCCTGGAGTGTTTGGGGACAGGGTGGACCCCTCCACTTT
once,14,TRBJ2-5,.,TRBV5-1,CASSLVGQTETQYF,TGCGCCAGCAGCTTGGTGGGGCAGACGGAGACCCAGTACTTC
.,15,TRBJ2-2,TRBD2,TRBV6-1,CASSRPTSGLGELFF,TGTGCCAGCAGCCGACCCACTAGCGGGCTCGGGGAGCTGTTTTTT
few,15,TRBJ1-2,.,TRBV20-1,CSARDSGPSNYGYTF,TGCAGTGCTAGAGACTCCGGACCGTCCAACTATGGCTACACCTTC
.,21,TRBJ2-7,.,TRBV24-1,CATSDLRSRSASWADYYEQYF,TGTGCCACCAGTGATTTGCGGTCCCGGTCGGCTAGCTGGGCAGACTACTACGAGCAGTACTTC